A single sample is the source of the 16 T cell receptor beta chains below, sequenced in a study of blood T cell repertoires in COVID-19. Some clones are missing from TCRdb's copy, which holds only in-frame ones; the method was immunoSEQ multiplex PCR. The sample includes some 27,000 clones, around 86% of them seen just once. Sample: peripheral blood. The origin of the receptors is a human donor in a cohort sampled during active COVID-19. The donor label of this sample is uncertain.

This clone was seen once. The gene calls are TRBV4-1 and TRBJ1-6; TRBD1 matches at 7 bases. The CDR3 has 15 residues. V gave up 6 bases and J gave up 13 bases; unmatched junction bases: 15. The V gene's germline CDR1 is MGHRA and CDR2 YSYEKL. In nucleotides, the CDR3 is TGCGCCAGCAGGGCCTCCGGGACAGCCACCTCGCCCCTCCACTTT. Amino acids: CASRASGTATSPLHF.

This clone appeared a few times. J is TRBJ2-3 and V is TRBV3-1 (or the pseudogene TRBV3-2), with D tentatively TRBD2 (6 bases). This CDR3 contains 14 residues. Looked up from germline, CDR1 is LGHDT and CDR2 is YNNKEL (reference sequence). The V end lost 5 bases, the J end lost 4 bases, and 13 bases lay between the germline ends. CDR3: CASSDGTASDTQYF. As DNA, the CDR3 is TGTGCCAGCAGCGACGGGACTGCTTCAGATACGCAGTATTTT.

J is TRBJ1-6 and V is TRBV5-6; maybe TRBD1 (5 bases). V lost 1 base, J lost 6 bases, and 8 bases lay in between. The CDR3 is 14 residues long. Germline CDR1 reads SGHDT; CDR2 reads YYEEEE. CDR3 bases: TGTGCCAGCAGCTTGATAGGGGCTAATTCACCCCTCCACTTT. The encoded protein is CASSLIGANSPLHF.

V is TRBV11-3 and J is TRBJ2-1; D is perhaps TRBD1 (6 bases). The V end lost 5 bases, the J end lost 9 bases, and 17 bases lay between the germline ends. In germline, CDR1 is SGHNT, CDR2 YENEEA. The CDR3 sequence is 14 residues long. CDR3 DNA: TGTGCCAGCAGCCCCCAGGGGCTGGGGTTTGAGCAGTTCTTC. Protein sequence: CASSPQGLGFEQFF.

The CDR3 DNA follows: TGTGCCAGCAGGGTCCAGGCAGGGACTAATCAGCCCCAGCATTTT. It translates to CASRVQAGTNQPQHF. This rearrangement joins TRBV2 to TRBJ1-5; the D gene is possibly TRBD1 (5 bases). With 6 bases removed from V and 4 bases from J, the gap between germline ends came to 16 bases. Germline loops: CDR1 SNHLY, CDR2 FYNNEI. CDR3 length: 15 residues.

The rearrangement links TRBV11-2 to TRBJ1-2, with D tentatively TRBD1 (5 bases). V gave up 4 bases and J gave up 8 bases, with 14 bases separating them. The CDR3 consists of 13 residues. Germline CDR1 is SGHAT and CDR2 is FQNNGV. Here the CDR3 reads CASSSGRGFGYTF. CDR3 sequence (DNA): TGTGCCAGCAGCTCGGGACGGGGGTTCGGCTACACCTTC.

The chain is built from TRBV3-1 (or the pseudogene TRBV3-2) and TRBJ1-5, with D maybe TRBD1 (5 bases). V lost 3 bases and J 3 bases, leaving 9 bases between the germline ends. CDR3 size: 14 residues. CDR1 and CDR2 from the germline V gene are LGHDT and YNNKEL (reference sequence). The CDR3 reads CASSQTVDNQPQHF. The CDR3 region has the DNA TGTGCCAGCAGCCAGACAGTAGACAATCAGCCCCAGCATTTT.

V and J are TRBV6-6 and TRBJ2-5; 9 nucleotides agree with TRBD2. V shed 7 bases and J 3 bases; nucleotides not matched to a gene: 12. This CDR3 spans 16 amino acids. Germline V gene lookup returns CDR1 MNHNY and CDR2 SVGAGI (reference sequence). The CDR3 DNA is TGTGCCAGCACCACGGCGAGCGGGGGGTCGAAAGAGACCCAGTACTTC. Translating it yields CASTTASGGSKETQYF.

This rearrangement joins TRBV5-4 to TRBJ2-1; TRBD1 aligns across 9 bases. The CDR3 runs to 14 residues. Germline values: CDR1 SGHNT, CDR2 YYREEE (reference sequence). V trimming: 3 bases; J trimming: 10 bases; junction bases outside the gene matches: 8. The CDR3 sequence is CASSSAKDRGEQFF. The CDR3 DNA reads as TGTGCCAGCAGCTCGGCAAAGGACAGGGGAGAGCAGTTCTTC.

The chain joins TRBV6-5 to TRBJ1-5; 8 bases line up with TRBD1. In germline, CDR1 is MNHEY, CDR2 SVGAGI. This CDR3 is 15 amino acids long. The J segment lost 4 bases and the V segment lost 4 bases, leaving 6 bases of the junction unmatched. CDR3 coding DNA: TGTGCCAGCAGTTGGTCAGGGGGCGAAAATCAGCCCCAGCATTTT. It codes for CASSWSGGENQPQHF.

The chain employs TRBV30 and TRBJ1-6; the D is unclear. V gave up 2 bases and J gave up 9 bases, with 17 bases separating them. In germline, CDR1 is GTSNPN, CDR2 SVGIG (reference sequence). The CDR3 has 15 residues. DNA of the CDR3: TGTGCCTGGAGTACTTCCAGCGGGCGACGTTCACCCCTCCACTTT. As protein: CAWSTSSGRRSPLHF. Looking up the rest from reference TRBV30 and TRBJ1-6 gives the full variable domain: SQTIHQWPATLVQPVGSPLSLECTVEGTSNPNLYWYRQAAGRGLQLLFYSVGIGQISSEVPQNLSASRPQDRQFILSSKKLLLSDSGFYLCAWSTSSGRRSPLHFGNGTRLTVT.

Of note for this clone: This may come from a read error, since a much larger clone is one base off. The V call is TRBV7-9, the J call TRBJ2-7, with a weak D call TRBD1 (5 bases). The CDR3 covers 14 residues. Germline CDR1 is SEHNR and CDR2 is FQNEAQ (reference sequence). Deletions cut 5 bases from V and 9 bases from J, with 20 bases between. In DNA, the CDR3 is TGTGCCAGCAGCCACTGGACAAAGTCTCGAGGGCAGTACTTC. Translating gives CASSHWTKSRGQYF. The entire variable domain, with the rest obtained from reference TRBV7-9 and TRBJ2-7, is as follows: DTGVSQNPRHKITKRGQNVTFRCDPISEHNRLYWYRQTLGQGPEFLTYFQNEAQLEKSRLLSDRFSAERPKGSFSTLEIQRTEQGDSAMYLCASSHWTKSRGQYFGPGTRLTVT.

This rearrangement joins TRBV12-3 or TRBV12-4 to TRBJ2-1, with 8 bases that match TRBD1. After removal of 6 bases from V and 3 bases from J, the junction contained 1 base not matched to a gene. This CDR3 is 13 amino acids long. The CDR3 protein is CASSTGGYNEQFF. CDR3 nucleotide sequence: TGTGCCAGCAGCACAGGGGGCTACAATGAGCAGTTCTTC.

V usage is TRBV12-3 or TRBV12-4 and J usage is TRBJ1-1; D is undetermined. V shed 0 bases and J shed 5 bases, with 7 bases lying between them. The CDR3 is 13 amino acids. In nucleotides, the CDR3 is TGTGCCAGCAGTTTAGCATCCGGGACTGAAGCTTTCTTT. As protein: CASSLASGTEAFF.

The chain carries TRBV7-3 and TRBJ2-1; 11 nucleotides agree with TRBD2. Trimming cost V 6 bases and J 3 bases; bases outside gene matches: 4. In germline, CDR1 is SGHTA, CDR2 FQGTGA. The CDR3 is 15 amino acids. For the CDR3, the DNA is TGTGCCAGCAGTTTAGCGGGGGGGCTCTACAATGAGCAGTTCTTC. It specifies CASSLAGGLYNEQFF.

The chain is built from TRBV4-1 and TRBJ2-7, with 10 bases that match TRBD2. Germline CDR1 and CDR2: MGHRA and YSYEKL. V shed 0 bases and J 1 base; nucleotides not matched to a gene: 3. The CDR3 length is 16 residues. CDR3 sequence (DNA): TGCGCCAGCAGCCAAGATCGACTAGCGGGTTCCTACGAGCAGTACTTC. This translates into CASSQDRLAGSYEQYF.